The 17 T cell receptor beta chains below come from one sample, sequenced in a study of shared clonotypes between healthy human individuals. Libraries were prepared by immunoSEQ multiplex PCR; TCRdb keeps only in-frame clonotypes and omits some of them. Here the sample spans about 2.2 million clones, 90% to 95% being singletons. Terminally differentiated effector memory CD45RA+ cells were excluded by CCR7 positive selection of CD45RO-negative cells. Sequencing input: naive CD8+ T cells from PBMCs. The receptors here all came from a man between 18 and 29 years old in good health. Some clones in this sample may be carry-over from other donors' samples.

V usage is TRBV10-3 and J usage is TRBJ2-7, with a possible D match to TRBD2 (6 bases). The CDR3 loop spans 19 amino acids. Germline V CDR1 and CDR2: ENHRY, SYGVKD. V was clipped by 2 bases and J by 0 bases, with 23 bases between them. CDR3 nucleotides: TGTGCCATCAGTGAGGTCGACATTCTTCTAGCGACAAACTCCTACGAGCAGTACTTC. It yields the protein CAISEVDILLATNSYEQYF.

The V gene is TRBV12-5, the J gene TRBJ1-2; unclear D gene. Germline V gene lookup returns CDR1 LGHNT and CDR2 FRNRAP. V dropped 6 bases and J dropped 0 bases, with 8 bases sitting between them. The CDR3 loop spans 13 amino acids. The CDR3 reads CASGRLANYGYTF. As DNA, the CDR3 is TGTGCTAGTGGCAGGTTAGCTAACTATGGCTACACCTTC.

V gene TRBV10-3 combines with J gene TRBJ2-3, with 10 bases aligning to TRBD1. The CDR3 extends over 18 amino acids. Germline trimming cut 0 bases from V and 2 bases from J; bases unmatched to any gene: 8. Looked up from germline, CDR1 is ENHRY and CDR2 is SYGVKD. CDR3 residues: CAISESEGTGDNTDTQYF. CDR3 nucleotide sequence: TGTGCCATCAGTGAGTCTGAAGGGACAGGGGACAACACAGATACGCAGTATTTT.

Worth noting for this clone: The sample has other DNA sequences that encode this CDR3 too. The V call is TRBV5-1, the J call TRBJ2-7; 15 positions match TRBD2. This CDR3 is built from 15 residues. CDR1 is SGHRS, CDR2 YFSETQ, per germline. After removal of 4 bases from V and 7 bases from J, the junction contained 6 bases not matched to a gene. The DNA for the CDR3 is TGCGCCAGCAGCCTGGGACTAGCGGGAGGACGAGAGCAGTACTTC. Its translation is CASSLGLAGGREQYF.

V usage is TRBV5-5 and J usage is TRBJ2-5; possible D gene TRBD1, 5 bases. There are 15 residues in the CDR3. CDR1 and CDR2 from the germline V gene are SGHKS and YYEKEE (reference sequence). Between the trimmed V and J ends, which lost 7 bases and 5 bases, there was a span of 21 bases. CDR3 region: CASSRLGRVGETQYF. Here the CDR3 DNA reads TGTGCCAGCTCCCGTCTGGGCAGGGTAGGCGAGACCCAGTACTTC.

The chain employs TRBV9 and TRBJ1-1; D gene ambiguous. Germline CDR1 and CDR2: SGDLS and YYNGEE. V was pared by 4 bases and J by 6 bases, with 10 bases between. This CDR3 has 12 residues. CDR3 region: CASSSTRAEAFF. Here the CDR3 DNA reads TGTGCCAGCAGCTCCACGAGGGCTGAAGCTTTCTTT.

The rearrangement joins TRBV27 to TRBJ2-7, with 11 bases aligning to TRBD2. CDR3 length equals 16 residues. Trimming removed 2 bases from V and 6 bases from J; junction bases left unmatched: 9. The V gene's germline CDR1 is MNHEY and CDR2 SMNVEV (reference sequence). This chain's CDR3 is CASSLIAVLAGGEQYF. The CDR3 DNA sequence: TGTGCCAGCAGTTTAATTGCCGTTCTAGCGGGAGGCGAGCAGTACTTC.

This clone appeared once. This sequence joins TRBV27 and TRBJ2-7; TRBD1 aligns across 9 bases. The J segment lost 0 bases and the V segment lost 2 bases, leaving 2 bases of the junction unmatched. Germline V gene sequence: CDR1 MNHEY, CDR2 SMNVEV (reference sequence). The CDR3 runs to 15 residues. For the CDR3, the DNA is TGTGCCAGCAGTTTAGGGACAGGGACCTCCTACGAGCAGTACTTC. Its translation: CASSLGTGTSYEQYF.

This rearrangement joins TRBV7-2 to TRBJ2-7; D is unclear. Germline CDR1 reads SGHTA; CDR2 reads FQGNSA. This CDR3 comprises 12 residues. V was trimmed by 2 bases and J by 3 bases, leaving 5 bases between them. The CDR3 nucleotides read TGTGCCAGCAGCTTAAAGGTCTACGAGCAGTACTTC. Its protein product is CASSLKVYEQYF.

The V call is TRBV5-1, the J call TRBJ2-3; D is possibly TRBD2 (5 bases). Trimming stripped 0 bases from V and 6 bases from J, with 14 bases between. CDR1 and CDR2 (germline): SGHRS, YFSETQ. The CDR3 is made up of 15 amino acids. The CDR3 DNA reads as TGCGCCAGCAGCTTGGACGGAGGATTGGGCGATACGCAGTATTTT. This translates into CASSLDGGLGDTQYF. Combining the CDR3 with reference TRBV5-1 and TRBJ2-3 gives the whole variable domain KAGVTQTPRYLIKTRGQQVTLSCSPISGHRSVSWYQQTPGQGLQFLFEYFSETQRNKGNFPGRFSGRQFSNSRSEMNVSTLELGDSALYLCASSLDGGLGDTQYFGPGTRLTVL.

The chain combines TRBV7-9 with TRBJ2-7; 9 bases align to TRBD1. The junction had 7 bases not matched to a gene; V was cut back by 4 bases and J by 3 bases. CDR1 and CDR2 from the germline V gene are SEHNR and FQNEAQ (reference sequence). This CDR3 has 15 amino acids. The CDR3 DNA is TGTGCCAGCAGCTATATGGACAGGGGCCACTACGAGCAGTACTTC. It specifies CASSYMDRGHYEQYF.

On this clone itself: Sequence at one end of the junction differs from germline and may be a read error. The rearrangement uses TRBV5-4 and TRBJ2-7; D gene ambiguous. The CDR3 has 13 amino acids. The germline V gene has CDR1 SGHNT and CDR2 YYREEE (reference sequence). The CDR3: CASSQDRRGEQYF. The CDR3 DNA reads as TGCGCCAGCAGCCAAGATAGGCGAGGCGAGCAGTACTTC.

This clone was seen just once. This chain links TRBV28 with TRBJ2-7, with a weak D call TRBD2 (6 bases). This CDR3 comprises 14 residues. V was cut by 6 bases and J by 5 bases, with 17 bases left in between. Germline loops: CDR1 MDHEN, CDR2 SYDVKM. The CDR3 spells CASSLVEGRHEQYF. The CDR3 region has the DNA TGTGCCAGCAGCCTAGTGGAGGGCCGTCACGAGCAGTACTTC.

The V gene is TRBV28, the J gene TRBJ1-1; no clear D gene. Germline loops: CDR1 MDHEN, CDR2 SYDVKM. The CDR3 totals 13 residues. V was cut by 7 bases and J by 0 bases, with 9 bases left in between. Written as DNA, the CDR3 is TGTGCCAGCACGGCAGGACTGAACACTGAAGCTTTCTTT. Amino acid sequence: CASTAGLNTEAFF.

The CDR3 coding sequence is TGTGCCAGCAGTGCCCAGGGGGGGAACGTCCACGAGCAGTACTTC. As protein: CASSAQGGNVHEQYF. The chain has TRBV6-4 and TRBJ2-7; D could derive from TRBD1 or TRBD2 (7 bases each). This CDR3 is 15 amino acids long. V was clipped by 4 bases and J by 5 bases, with 18 bases between them. Germline V gene sequence: CDR1 MRHNA, CDR2 SNTAGT.

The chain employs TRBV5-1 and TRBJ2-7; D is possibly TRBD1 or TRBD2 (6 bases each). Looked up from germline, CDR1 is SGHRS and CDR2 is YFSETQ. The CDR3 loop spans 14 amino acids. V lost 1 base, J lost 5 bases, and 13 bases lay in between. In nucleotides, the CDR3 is TGCGCCAGCAGCTTGCGGGGGCTAGCCCACGAGCAGTACTTC. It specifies CASSLRGLAHEQYF.

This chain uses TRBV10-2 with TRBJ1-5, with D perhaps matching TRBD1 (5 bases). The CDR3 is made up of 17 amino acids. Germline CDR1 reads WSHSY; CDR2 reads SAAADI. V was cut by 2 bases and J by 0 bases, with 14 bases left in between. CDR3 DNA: TGCGCCAGCAGTGAGCGACAGCTGCTCGATAGCAATCAGCCCCAGCATTTT. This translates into CASSERQLLDSNQPQHF.